This is a list of T cell receptor beta chains from one sample in a study of shared clonotypes between healthy human individuals. Measured with immunoSEQ multiplex PCR; TCRdb has only the in-frame clones, and not every one. The sample contains some 380,000 clones, 90% to 97% of which appear only once. Sequencing used memory CD8+ T cells sorted from blood. The receptors were gathered from a young man in good health. Each CDR3 is given with its conserved first and last residue. D genes are given only for firm matches. Not every row has a clone size; where given, it reads once, few, many or a size class.

>NA|NA|TRBV6-5|TRBJ1-1
TGTGCCAGCCGCAACACGGACATTAACACTGAAGCTTTCTTT
CASRNTDINTEAFF
>NA|NA|TRBV5-1|TRBJ2-2
TGCGCCAGCAGCTCGCCGGGACTAGGGGGCTCCGGGGAGCTGTTTTTT
CASSSPGLGGSGELFF
>NA|NA|TRBV7-2|TRBJ2-4
TGTGCCAGCGCAGCTCAGGGCGCCAACATTCAGTACTTC
CASAAQGANIQYF
>NA|NA|TRBV20-1|TRBJ2-5
TGCAGTGCTAACGGGAGAGAGACCCAGTACTTC
CSANGRETQYF
>NA|NA|TRBV7-8|TRBJ2-1
TGTGCCAGCAGTCCGACCCGGGGAGAGCAGTTCTTC
CASSPTRGEQFF
>NA|NA|TRBV7-2|TRBJ2-7
TGTGCCAGCAGCCGGACTACCTCCTACGAGCAGTACTTC
CASSRTTSYEQYF
>NA|NA|TRBV6-5|TRBJ1-2
TGTGTCAGCAGTTATCTCCAGGGAGTCTATGGCTACACCTTC
CVSSYLQGVYGYTF
>NA|TRBD2|TRBV5-8|TRBJ2-1
TGTGCCAGCAGCTTGCGGACTAGCGGGAGAAATGAGCAGTTCTTC
CASSLRTSGRNEQFF
>NA|NA|TRBV11-2|TRBJ2-7
TGTGCCAGCAGCTTAGAAAGTGGAGGTACCTACGAGCAGTACTTC
CASSLESGGTYEQYF
>NA|NA|TRBV11-2|TRBJ2-3
TGTGCCAGCAGCTTAGCGGGAGCGTTGGCAGATACGCAGTATTTT
CASSLAGALADTQYF
>NA|NA|TRBV5-4|TRBJ1-5
TGTGCCAGCAGCTCGGAGGGGGATCAGCCCCAGCATTTT
CASSSEGDQPQHF
>NA|NA|TRBV7-9|TRBJ1-6
TGTGCCAGCAGGACCGATTATAATTCACCCCTCCACTTT
CASRTDYNSPLHF
>NA|NA|TRBV7-3|TRBJ2-1
TGTGCCAGCAGCCTAATAGGGGATGAGCAGTTCTTC
CASSLIGDEQFF
>NA|NA|TRBV27|TRBJ2-3
TGTGCCAGCAGCCTCGTCAGGGTGGCGGAGGCAGATACGCAGTATTTT
CASSLVRVAEADTQYF
>NA|NA|TRBV28|TRBJ1-2
TGTGCCAGCAACCTCCCAGTAGGGGAGGGGAACTATGGCTACACCTTC
CASNLPVGEGNYGYTF
>NA|NA|TRBV19|TRBJ2-1
TGTGCCAGTAGTAGCGGGACTTCCTACAATGAGCAGTTCTTC
CASSSGTSYNEQFF
>NA|NA|TRBV4-2|TRBJ2-2
TGTGCCAGCAGCCAAGAGGGGCGGAACACCGGGGAGCTGTTTTTT
CASSQEGRNTGELFF
>NA|TRBD2|TRBV10-3|TRBJ2-7
TGTGCCATCTCCTCACGCGGGAGGGAGGCCGAGCAGTACTTC
CAISSRGREAEQYF
>NA|NA|TRBV28|TRBJ1-4
TGTGCCAGCAGTCCGGATGCAACTAATGAAAAACTGTTTTTT
CASSPDATNEKLFF
>NA|TRBD2|TRBV2|TRBJ2-3
TGTGCCAGCAGCGGGGGGTTAGGGGATACGCAGTATTTT
CASSGGLGDTQYF
>NA|NA|TRBV9|TRBJ2-7
TGTGCCAGCAGCGTAGATGGGGGGCCCATCTACGAGCAGTACTTC
CASSVDGGPIYEQYF
>NA|NA|TRBV5-4|TRBJ1-6
TGTGCCAGCAGCGAATCCCTTTCACCCCTCCACTTT
CASSESLSPLHF
>NA|TRBD2|TRBV5-4|TRBJ2-7
TGTGCCAGCAGCTCCGGGACTAGCGGAAGCGAGCAGTACTTC
CASSSGTSGSEQYF
>NA|NA|TRBV5-1|TRBJ1-3
TGCGCCAGCAGCTTGGGGACACCTGGAAACACCATATATTTT
CASSLGTPGNTIYF
>NA|TRBD1|TRBV29-1|TRBJ2-6
TGCAGCGTTAACCGGGCAGGGGGCGTTGGGGCCAACGTCCTGACTTTC
CSVNRAGGVGANVLTF
>NA|NA|TRBV19|TRBJ2-5
TGTGCCAGTAGCCCAGGGAGACCACCTAGTACCCAGTACTTC
CASSPGRPPSTQYF
>NA|NA|TRBV28|TRBJ1-2
TGTGCCAGCAGTTCTCCGGGACAAGTCTATGGCTACACCTTC
CASSSPGQVYGYTF
>NA|NA|TRBV19|TRBJ1-5
TGTGCCAGTAGTATGGAGGACAATAGCAATCAGCCCCAGCATTTT
CASSMEDNSNQPQHF
>NA|NA|TRBV9|TRBJ1-3
TGTGCCAGCAGCGTAGGGATATTTGGAAACACCATATATTTT
CASSVGIFGNTIYF
>few|TRBD1|TRBV2|TRBJ1-2
TGTGCCAGCAGGGACAGGATTGAGGGCTACACCTTC
CASRDRIEGYTF
>NA|TRBD2|TRBV5-1|TRBJ2-7
TGCGCCAGCAGCTTGAAACTAGCGGGAGTCTACGAGCAGTACTTC
CASSLKLAGVYEQYF
>once|NA|TRBV5-4|TRBJ2-3
TGTGCCAGCAGCTTGTGGTTGCATGGGGGCACAGATACGCAGTATTTT
CASSLWLHGGTDTQYF
>NA|TRBD1|TRBV13|TRBJ2-1
TGTGCCAGCAGCTTAGAGGGGACAGGTCACAATGAGCAGTTCTTC
CASSLEGTGHNEQFF
>NA|NA|TRBV7-9|TRBJ2-3
TGTGCCAGCAGCTTAGCGCTTGGGAGGCCAGATACGCAGTATTTT
CASSLALGRPDTQYF
>once|NA|TRBV2|TRBJ2-7
TGTGCCAGCAGCGGCGAGGGGAACGAGCAGTACTTC
CASSGEGNEQYF
>NA|NA|TRBV15|TRBJ2-2
TGTGCCACCAGCAGGAACAGGGCGAGCACCGGGGAGCTGTTTTTT
CATSRNRASTGELFF
>once|TRBD1|TRBV4-2|TRBJ2-1
TGTGCCAGCAGCCAAGATGAAAACAGGGGGCGGGATGAGCAGTTCTTC
CASSQDENRGRDEQFF
>once|NA|TRBV7-9|TRBJ2-3
TGTGCCAGCAGCTTATACCGAATAGCGCCTAGCACAGATACGCAGTATTTT
CASSLYRIAPSTDTQYF
>NA|NA|TRBV6-5|TRBJ1-1
TGTGCCAGCAGCTCAGTAGGACAGCCGAACACTGAAGCTTTCTTT
CASSSVGQPNTEAFF
>NA|TRBD2|TRBV5-1|TRBJ2-2
TGCGCCAGCAGCTCGGGAGCCGGGACTAGCAGAAGCGGGAACACCGGGGAGCTGTTTTTT
CASSSGAGTSRSGNTGELFF
>NA|NA|TRBV30|TRBJ1-1
TGTGCCTGGAGGATAGGGATGACTGAAGCTTTCTTT
CAWRIGMTEAFF
>NA|NA|TRBV6-5|TRBJ1-2
TGTGCCAGCAGTTTGGGAGGGATTCCCTATGGCTACACCTTC
CASSLGGIPYGYTF
>NA|NA|TRBV6-5|TRBJ1-3
TGTGCCAGCTCTGAACTGGGGACGTCTGGAAACACCATATATTTT
CASSELGTSGNTIYF
>NA|NA|TRBV30|TRBJ2-3
TGTGCCTGGAGTACTATCCCGCAGTATTTT
CAWSTIPQYF
>NA|NA|TRBV28|TRBJ2-3
TGTGCCAGCAGCCCCCTACATAGGGTTACCACAGATACGCAGTATTTT
CASSPLHRVTTDTQYF
>NA|NA|TRBV30|TRBJ2-7
TGTGCCGGAACGAGGGGATACTACGAGCAGTACTTC
CAGTRGYYEQYF
>NA|TRBD1|TRBV6-1|TRBJ1-2
TGTGCCAGCAGTCTTCGACAGGGCGAGTATGGCTACACCTTC
CASSLRQGEYGYTF
>NA|NA|TRBV7-8|TRBJ2-7
TGTGCCAGCAGCTTAATGGGTTCCTACGAGCAGTACTTC
CASSLMGSYEQYF
>NA|TRBD1|TRBV15|TRBJ2-6
TGTGCCACCAGCAGAGATCCAGGGGGCTCTGGGGCCAACGTCCTGACTTTC
CATSRDPGGSGANVLTF